This TCR beta chain emerged from a study of shared clonotypes between healthy human individuals (dated by TCRdb to 2018 to 2021). Turning to the overall study: The cohort included a few men and a couple of women between 18 and 49 years of age. Between about 0.8 and 8.9 billion PBMCs per donor were obtained by leukapheresis. The study deeply sequenced blood TCR repertoires of five healthy adults to estimate repertoire size and the extent of clonotype sharing between individuals. Different laboratories and diverse techniques were used to prepare libraries and sequence TCR repertoires, to increase sequencing depth and limit assay-specific biases. For each donor, three plates each were used for CD4 naive and CD4 memory, two plates were used for CD8 naive, and one plate was used for CD8 memory.

The full study reports these points: Naive subsets generally had larger estimated clonotype richness than memory subsets did. Even with the large sequencing depth, rarefaction of the sorted-subset datasets indicated that sequencing was incomplete. When four donors were compared, the shared fraction of clonotypes was around 4.6% for naive CD4, less than 4% for naive CD8, 2% to 2.5% for memory CD4, and approximately 0.4% for memory CD8. Sampling was restricted to blood, and TCR repertoires in tissue are likely to differ from TCR repertoires in blood. Based on pairwise subsampling, the degree of clonotype sharing among donors was expected to be affected by sequencing depth. The genetic and exposure-history diversity represented was limited by the small number of donors. Compared with non-shared clonotypes, clonotypes shared by all four sorted-subset donors had higher generation probabilities.

Unmatched junction bases come to 7, with V trimmed by 3 bases and J by 7 bases. From its cysteine to its phenylalanine, the CDR3 spans 15 amino acids. CDR3 DNA only is kept here, 45 bases in frame from base 1. Looking up the germline V gene yields CDR1 MNHEY and CDR2 SVGAGI. In the case of this clone: No cognate antigen has been identified for it. Qualities for individual bases were not recorded, and no much larger clone is one base off.

Using the deep immunoSEQ assay, multiplex PCR amplified TCR CDR3 regions from genomic DNA. Extracted genomic DNA from each cell subset was distributed evenly across all wells of several immunoSEQ 96-well plates, and each plate was treated as a replicate. Each replicate PCR for sorted subsets received about 200 ng genomic DNA, equal to tens of thousands of T cell genomes. Purified libraries were quantified with a Qubit 3.0 fluorometer, sized on a Bioanalyzer 2100, and re-quantified with the KAPA Library Quantification kit. Every immunoSEQ 96-well plate was sequenced on a separate single-read 150-cycle Illumina NextSeq 550 flow cell. In the source study's methods: Because the immunoSEQ output held only junctional sequences and lacked quality scores, the filtering could not match the filtering applied to full-length reads. To assign V/J genes and CDR3, sequences were annotated using PyIR, a Python wrapper for IgBLAST v1.9, with IMGT germline references. Reads with weak V/J assignments (E-value above 1e-6), missing CDR3, stop codons, out-of-frame junctions, or ambiguous translated residues were removed. V3J clonotypes were defined as sequences sharing an identical inferred V gene, J gene, and CDR3 amino acid sequence. To compute the percentage overlap between repertoires, the number of shared unique clonotypes was divided by the size of the smaller repertoire. Three approaches were used to assess repertoire richness: RTK rarefaction, the Chao1 estimator, and Recon v2.1 estimates of unobserved clonotypes. Generation probabilities were computed with OLGA for all TCRbeta clonotypes obtained by the gDNA method from four donors. TCRdb took this table from immuneACCESS and kept in-frame rearrangements with V and J called. Such tables lack part of the clones; where checked against another copy, unresolved V genes explain under half of the gap, and the rest is unexplained. V and J calls plus clone size are reproduced from that table; the DNA served to infer D and trimming. Counted in this sample were around 2.1 million clones; more than 90% of them appeared once. The leading ten clones occupy around 0.13% of the sample.

The donors were healthy, HIV-negative adults with no recently reported acute infections or vaccinations. Only Caucasian adults living in Nashville, Tennessee, USA were represented among the donors. CD4+ T cells were enriched by magnetic negative selection, after which naive cells were positively selected on CD45RA and the negative fraction was taken as the memory subset. Blood was collected by leukapheresis, and PBMCs were isolated by Ficoll-Histopaque density gradient centrifugation and then cryopreserved in liquid nitrogen vapor phase. Analytical flow cytometry was used to check the purity and quantity of every magnetically sorted T cell population. Genomic DNA was isolated from every sorted fraction and measured by UV absorbance on a Nanodrop 2000c.

The rearrangement combines TRBV6-5 with TRBJ2-5; TRBD2 lines up with 11 middle nucleotides. The sequenced sample was naive CD4+ T cells sorted from blood. Sample cell subset or site, as interpreted from the label and publication: CD45RA+ positively selected. The source of this sequence is a man aged 18 to 29 in good health. CDR3 sequence: CASSYWTSGRGTQYF. The sequenced DNA: TGTGCCAGCAGTTATTGGACTAGCGGGCGAGGGACCCAGTACTTC.